Included here is one T cell receptor beta chain sequence, with context. Its antigen is not known. These data come from a study of PD-1 blockade in classical Hodgkin lymphoma. About the research overall: Administration of nivolumab to patients was at 3 mg/kg intravenously every 2 weeks.

Stated time point: cycle 4 day 1 (C4D1), after five to seven weeks of nivolumab. The patients all showed relapse after autologous stem cell transplantation, while their brentuximab vedotin exposure varied. Assay: immunoSEQ multiplex PCR; the TCRdb copy retains only in-frame clones and omits some. The sample has around 30,000 clones; 72% are singletons. Germline CDR1 and CDR2: KGHSH and LQKENI. This CDR3 is built from 16 residues. V was shortened by 2 bases and J by 4 bases, with 17 bases between the two germline ends. Study outcomes and limitations: Patients excluded were those beginning nivolumab under 1 year after ASCT.

This clonotype was obtained from a human donor with classical Hodgkin lymphoma. The source material was peripheral blood mononuclear cells (PBMCs), sampled before the fourth cycle of nivolumab. The rearrangement uses TRBV18 and TRBJ1-1, with a weak D call TRBD1 (6 bases). CDR3 amino acids: CASSPTDQQGTTEAFF. The DNA of the CDR3 is TGTGCCAGCTCACCAACAGACCAACAGGGAACCACTGAAGCTTTCTTT.